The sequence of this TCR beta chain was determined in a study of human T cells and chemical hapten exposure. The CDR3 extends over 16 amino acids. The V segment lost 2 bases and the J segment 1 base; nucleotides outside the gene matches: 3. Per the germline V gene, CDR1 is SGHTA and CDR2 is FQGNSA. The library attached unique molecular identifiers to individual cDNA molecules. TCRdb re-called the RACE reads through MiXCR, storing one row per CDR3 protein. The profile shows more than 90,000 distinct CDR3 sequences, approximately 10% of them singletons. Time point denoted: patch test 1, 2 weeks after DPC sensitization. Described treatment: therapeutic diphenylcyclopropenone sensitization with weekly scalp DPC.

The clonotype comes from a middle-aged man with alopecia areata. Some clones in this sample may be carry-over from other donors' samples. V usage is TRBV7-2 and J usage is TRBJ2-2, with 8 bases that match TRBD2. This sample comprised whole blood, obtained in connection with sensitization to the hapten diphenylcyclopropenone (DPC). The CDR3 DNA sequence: TGTGCCAGCAGCTTAACGCTAGCGGGGAACACCGGGGAGCTGTTTTTT. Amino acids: CASSLTLAGNTGELFF.